The T cell receptor (beta chain) under discussion was sequenced for a study of cytotoxic CD8 clonotypes in ibrutinib-treated CLL. Study details: Averaging across samples gave roughly 250,000 productive templates and roughly 88,000 productive rearrangements.

As input for TCR beta libraries, around 2 micrograms of genomic DNA came from cryopreserved PBMCs. Profiling relied on immunoSEQ multiplex PCR, and the TCRdb table lists in-frame clones only, not all of them. The sample consists of 150,000 or so clones, about 80% of them appearing once. Overall study results and limits: Patients showed higher baseline clonality than age-matched healthy donors, and it tracked circulating CD8+ T-cell counts. The public clonotypes identified were infrequent and showed contraction or stability on treatment.

A remark on this clone: As yet, its antigen is unknown.

V was clipped by 0 bases and J by 4 bases, with 14 bases between them. The length of the CDR3 is 16 residues. CDR1 and CDR2 from the germline V gene are MGHRA and YSYEKL. The chain employs TRBV4-1 and TRBJ2-3; no clear D gene. Specimen: PBMCs, collected after 12 months of ibrutinib treatment. This TCR was sampled from a human donor with chronic lymphocytic leukemia. Written as DNA, the CDR3 is TGCGCCAGCAGCCAAGAGTATTACCAGAGGTCAGATACGCAGTATTTT. Its translation: CASSQEYYQRSDTQYF.